The rows below give T cell receptor beta chains drawn from one sample of a study of cytomegalovirus exposure and HLA in healthy donors. The method was immunoSEQ multiplex PCR; TCRdb's version includes in-frame clones alone and lacks a portion of them. Altogether 170,000 or so clones are present, less than 90% being singletons, with the ten largest covering around 0.37%. The sequenced sample consisted of PBMCs. These receptors all come from a boy younger than 10 in good health and CMV-seronegative. CDR3s include the opening cysteine and the closing phenylalanine or tryptophan. The D gene is left open where the match is weak. Some rows have no size entry. The others give once, few or many, or a class for an expanded clone.

CASSRLTGGFYDEQFF | TGCGCCAGCAGCAGGTTAACGGGAGGCTTCTACGATGAGCAGTTCTTC | TRBJ2-1 | TRBV5-1 | TRBD2 | -
CAISQPGLQETQYF | TGTGCCATCAGCCAACCGGGACTCCAAGAGACCCAGTACTTC | TRBJ2-5 | TRBV10-3 | - | -
CASSYQGEHTIYF | TGTGCCAGCAGTTACCAAGGAGAACACACCATATATTTT | TRBJ1-3 | TRBV6-6 | - | few
CASSLAGYSTDTQYF | TGTGCCAGCAGCTTAGCGGGTTATAGCACAGATACGCAGTATTTT | TRBJ2-3 | TRBV11-2 | - | -
CASSVAGARETQYF | TGTGCCAGCAGCGTGGCGGGAGCGAGGGAGACCCAGTACTTC | TRBJ2-5 | TRBV5-4 | TRBD2 | -
CASSLGRGFREAFF | TGTGCCAGCAGTTTGGGCAGGGGCTTTCGGGAAGCTTTCTTT | TRBJ1-1 | TRBV6-5 | - | -
CASRTDRVYEQYF | TGCGCCAGCAGGACGGACAGGGTGTACGAGCAGTACTTC | TRBJ2-7 | TRBV5-1 | TRBD1 | -
CATSRVDRVADTEAFF | TGTGCCACTAGCAGAGTAGACAGGGTCGCGGACACTGAAGCTTTCTTT | TRBJ1-1 | TRBV15 | TRBD1 | -
CASTTPDSSYNEQFF | TGTGCCAGCACCACGCCAGACAGCTCCTACAATGAGCAGTTCTTC | TRBJ2-1 | TRBV28 | - | once
CAIRSTGDGYTEAFF | TGTGCCATCAGATCAACAGGGGACGGGTACACTGAAGCTTTCTTT | TRBJ1-1 | TRBV10-3 | TRBD1 | -